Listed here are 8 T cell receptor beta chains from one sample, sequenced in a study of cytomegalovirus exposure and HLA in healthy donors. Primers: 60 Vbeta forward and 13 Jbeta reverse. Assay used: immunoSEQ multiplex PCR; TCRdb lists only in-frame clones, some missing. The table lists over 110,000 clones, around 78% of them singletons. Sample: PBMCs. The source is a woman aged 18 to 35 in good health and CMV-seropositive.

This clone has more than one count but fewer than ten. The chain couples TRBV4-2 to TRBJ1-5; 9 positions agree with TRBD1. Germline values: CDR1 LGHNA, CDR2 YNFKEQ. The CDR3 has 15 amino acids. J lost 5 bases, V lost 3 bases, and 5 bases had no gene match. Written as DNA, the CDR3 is TGTGCCAGCAGCCAGGGAAGACAGGGGGATCAGCCCCAGCATTTT. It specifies CASSQGRQGDQPQHF.

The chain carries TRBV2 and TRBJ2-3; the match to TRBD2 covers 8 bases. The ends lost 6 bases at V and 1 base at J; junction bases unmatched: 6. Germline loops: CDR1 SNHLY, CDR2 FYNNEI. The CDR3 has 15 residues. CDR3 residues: CASRAGGPGTDTQYF. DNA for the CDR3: TGTGCCAGCAGGGCGGGGGGCCCAGGCACAGATACGCAGTATTTT.

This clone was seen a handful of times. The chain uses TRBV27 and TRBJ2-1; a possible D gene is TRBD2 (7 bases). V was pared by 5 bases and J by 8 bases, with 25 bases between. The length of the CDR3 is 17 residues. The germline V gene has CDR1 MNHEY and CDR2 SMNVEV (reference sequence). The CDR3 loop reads CASSPTTGGGFRDEQFF. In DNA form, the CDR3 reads TGTGCCAGCAGTCCAACGACAGGCGGGGGTTTTAGGGATGAGCAGTTCTTC.

CDR3 residues: CASSLSTSGGYEQYF. The DNA for the CDR3 is TGTGCCAGCAGTTTATCGACTAGCGGGGGTTACGAGCAGTACTTC. The chain joins TRBV27 to TRBJ2-7; 12 nucleotides match TRBD2. Per germline, CDR1 MNHEY and CDR2 SMNVEV (reference sequence). V was pared by 0 bases and J by 4 bases, with 1 base of the junction left unmatched. The CDR3 sequence is 15 residues long.

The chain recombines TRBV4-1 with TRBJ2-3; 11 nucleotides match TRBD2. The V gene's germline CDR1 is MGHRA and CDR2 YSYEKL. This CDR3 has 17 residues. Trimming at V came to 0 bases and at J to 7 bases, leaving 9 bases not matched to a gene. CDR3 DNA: TGCGCCAGCAGCCAAGATCCCCCTAGCGGGGGGTTAAATACGCAGTATTTT. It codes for CASSQDPPSGGLNTQYF.

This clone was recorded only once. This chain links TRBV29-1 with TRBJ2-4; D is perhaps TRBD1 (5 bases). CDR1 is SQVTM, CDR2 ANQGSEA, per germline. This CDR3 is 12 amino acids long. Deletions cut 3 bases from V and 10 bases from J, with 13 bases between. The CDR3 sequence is CSVEAGPKIQYF. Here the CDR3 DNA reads TGCAGCGTTGAGGCAGGGCCGAAGATTCAGTACTTC.

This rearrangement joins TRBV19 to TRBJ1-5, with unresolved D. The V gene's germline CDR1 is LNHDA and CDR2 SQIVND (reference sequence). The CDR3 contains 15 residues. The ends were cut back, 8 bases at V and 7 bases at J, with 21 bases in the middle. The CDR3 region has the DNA TGTGCCAGTCGACCCGGAGGGATCGGATTCCAGCCCCAGCATTTT. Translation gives CASRPGGIGFQPQHF.

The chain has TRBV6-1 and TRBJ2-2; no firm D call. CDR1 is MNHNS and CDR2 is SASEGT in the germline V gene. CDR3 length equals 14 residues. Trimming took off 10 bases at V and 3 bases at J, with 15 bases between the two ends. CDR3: CATSKPVDTGELFF. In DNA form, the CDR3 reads TGTGCCACCTCAAAGCCCGTTGACACCGGGGAGCTGTTTTTT.